What follows is one T cell receptor beta chain and its context. Authors' methods: Researchers report that nucleated cell counts were estimated from reference gene primer amplification. The protocol was immunoSEQ multiplex PCR, while the TCRdb copy is restricted to in-frame clones and leaves out a portion. That table gives V, J and clone size, and the DNA gave D and trimming. This sample has about 150,000 clones; roughly 85% occur once, and the top ten carry over 15%. This entry is derived from a study of blood T cell repertoires in COVID-19. About the study: Two negative PCRs, clearance, or symptom resolution had been documented for recovered Cohort 3 donors.

The CDR3 is made up of 16 amino acids. V was clipped by 6 bases and J by 0 bases, with 17 bases between them. Germline V gives CDR1 SGDLS, CDR2 YYNGEE. The receptor was derived from an older woman in a cohort exposed to, infected with or recovered from COVID-19 (not recorded which). This chain connects TRBV9 to TRBJ2-3, with a tentative D call TRBD2 (6 bases). Sequenced material: PBMCs or T cells enriched from blood (not recorded which). Here the CDR3 reads CASTPGGRSSTDTQYF. The DNA for the CDR3 is TGTGCCAGCACCCCCGGAGGGCGTTCTAGCACAGATACGCAGTATTTT. The entire variable domain, with the rest obtained from reference TRBV9 and TRBJ2-3, is as follows: DSGVTQTPKHLITATGQRVTLRCSPRSGDLSVYWYQQSLDQGLQFLIQYYNGEERAKGNILERFSAQQFPDLHSELNLSSLELGDSALYFCASTPGGRSSTDTQYFGPGTRLTVL.